The 19 T cell receptor beta chains listed next were all sequenced from one sample in a study of breast tumors, draining lymph nodes, adjacent tissues. TCRdb re-called the multiplex PCR reads through MiXCR, storing one row per CDR3 protein. The profile shows 150,000 to 200,000 distinct CDR3 sequences, 30% to 35% of them singletons. Samples came from axillary lymph nodes draining the breast cancer. Sequenced: axillary lymph node tissue. The receptors come from a female donor with breast cancer. Some clones in this sample may be carry-over from other donors' samples.

The chain combines TRBV19 with TRBJ1-1; a weak D match, TRBD1 (5 bases). There are 15 residues in the CDR3. V was clipped by 1 base and J by 5 bases, with 14 bases between them. CDR1 is LNHDA and CDR2 is SQIVND in the germline V gene (reference sequence). The CDR3 here is CASSIGSQGGTEAFF. Here the CDR3 DNA reads TGTGCCAGTAGTATAGGAAGTCAGGGTGGAACTGAAGCTTTCTTT.

Notes on this clonotype: A read error may account for a junction end that differs from germline. The gene calls are TRBV20-1 and TRBJ1-4; a weak D match, TRBD1 (5 bases). Germline V lookup: CDR1 DFQATT, CDR2 SNEGSKA (reference sequence). CDR3 length equals 15 residues. The CDR3 region is CSARRDPRGGEKPFF. CDR3 nucleotide sequence: TGCAGTGCTAGACGGGACCCCCGAGGCGGTGAAAAACCGTTTTTT.

The sample holds many counts of this clonotype. The gene calls are TRBV11-3 and TRBJ2-5, with D tentatively TRBD2 (5 bases). The CDR3 contains 16 residues. Germline V gene lookup returns CDR1 SGHNT and CDR2 YENEEA. Trimming cost V 0 bases and J 2 bases, with 13 bases left between them. The CDR3 sequence: CASSLDFVVAQETQYF. DNA of the CDR3: TGTGCCAGCAGCTTAGATTTCGTCGTAGCGCAAGAGACCCAGTACTTC.

In regard to this clonotype: It may be a read error: a sequence one base away is much more abundant. The J gene is TRBJ2-1, the V gene TRBV7-2; D not resolved. The germline gives CDR1 SGHTA, CDR2 FQGNSA. The CDR3 spans 13 residues. The CDR3 is CASSLEPGNKQFF. DNA for the CDR3: TGTGCCAGCAGCTTAGAGCCGGGCAATAAGCAGTTCTTC. Filled out from reference TRBV7-2 and TRBJ2-1, the complete variable domain reads GAGVSQSPSNKVTEKGKDVELRCDPISGHTALYWYRQSLGQGLEFLIYFQGNSAPDKSGLPSDRFSAERTGGSVSTLTIQRTQQEDSAVYLCASSLEPGNKQFFGPGTRLTVL.

The chain carries TRBV2 and TRBJ1-5; D gene unclear. The V and J ends lost 6 bases and 6 bases respectively, with 6 bases between them. The CDR3 is 11 amino acids. Germline loops: CDR1 SNHLY, CDR2 FYNNEI. The CDR3 is CASSPSQPQHF. CDR3 sequence (DNA): TGTGCCAGCAGCCCCAGTCAGCCCCAGCATTTT.

The chain recombines TRBV7-9 with TRBJ1-6; D is unresolved. The CDR3 is 15 amino acids. The ends were cut back, 1 base at V and 13 bases at J, with 17 bases in the middle. CDR1 and CDR2 from the germline V gene are SEHNR and FQNEAQ (reference sequence). CDR3 loop: CASSLGGQEGYPLHF. The CDR3 DNA reads as TGTGCCAGCAGCTTAGGGGGTCAGGAGGGTTACCCCCTCCACTTT.

CDR3 in amino acids: CATSDLGGGRQYNEQYF. The CDR3 nucleotides are TGTGCCACCAGTGATTTGGGCGGGGGGCGGCAATACAATGAGCAGTATTTT. The genes are TRBV24-1 and TRBJ2-3; 8 nucleotides match TRBD2. Germline CDR1 reads KGHDR; CDR2 reads SFDVKD. The V segment lost 0 bases and the J segment 11 bases; nucleotides outside the gene matches: 15. This CDR3 spans 17 amino acids.

The V call is TRBV12-3 or TRBV12-4, the J call TRBJ2-4; 11 bases align to TRBD1. The trim removed 5 bases at V and 7 bases at J, leaving 1 base unmatched. CDR3 size: 13 residues. CDR3 DNA sequence: TGTGCCAGCAGTGGGACAGGGGGGAACATTCAGTACTTC. Translating gives CASSGTGGNIQYF.

This clonotype has more than one count but fewer than ten. The junction departs from germline at one end; a sequencing error may be responsible. This sequence joins TRBV7-8 and TRBJ1-2, with 7 bases fitting TRBD1. This CDR3 has 15 residues. The V gene's germline CDR1 is SGHVS and CDR2 FQNEAQ. The CDR3 sequence: CASSLAGGAGYGYPF. The CDR3 DNA is TGTGCCAGCAGCTTAGCAGGGGGCGCGGGCTATGGCTACCCCTTC. The variable domain in full, completed from reference TRBV7-8 and TRBJ1-2, reads GAGVSQSPRYKVAKRGQDVALRCDPISGHVSLFWYQQALGQGPEFLTYFQNEAQLDKSGLPSDRFFAERPEGSVSTLKIQRTQQEDSAVYLCASSLAGGAGYGYPFGSGTRLTVV.

V usage is TRBV13 and J usage is TRBJ2-5; D perhaps matches TRBD2 (6 bases). Germline V gene data show CDR1 as PRHDT and CDR2 as FYEKMQ (reference sequence). V was pared by 6 bases and J by 1 base, with 12 bases between. CDR3 length: 14 amino acids. CDR3: CASRLAGPQETQYF. The CDR3 nucleotides read TGTGCCAGCAGACTCGCGGGGCCCCAAGAGACCCAGTACTTC.

This clonotype appeared many times. The gene calls are TRBV5-6 and TRBJ2-7; D unclear. Per the germline V gene, CDR1 is SGHDT and CDR2 is YYEEEE. CDR3 length: 15 amino acids. V was clipped by 0 bases and J by 5 bases, with 15 bases between them. The CDR3 loop reads CASSLDARAINEQYF. CDR3 nucleotide sequence: TGTGCCAGCAGCTTGGACGCTAGGGCGATCAACGAGCAGTACTTC.

The table lists this clonotype with many counts. This chain uses TRBV7-3 with TRBJ2-5; no reliable D call. The germline V gene encodes CDR1 SGHTA and CDR2 FQGTGA. The ends were cut back, 2 bases at V and 1 base at J, with 5 bases in the middle. This CDR3 is 13 amino acids long. The CDR3 sequence is CASSLSPQETQYF. The CDR3, as DNA: TGTGCCAGCAGCTTATCTCCCCAAGAGACCCAGTACTTC.

This clonotype appeared many times. The junction does not match germline at one end; this may be a read error. The V call is TRBV2, the J call TRBJ2-7; tentatively, D is TRBD2 (5 bases). There are 14 residues in the CDR3. Per the germline V gene, CDR1 is SNHLY and CDR2 is FYNNEI. The CDR3 loop reads CASSEQGGRYVQYF. CDR3 nucleotides: TGTGCCAGCAGTGAACAAGGAGGACGGTACGTGCAGTACTTC.

The V gene is TRBV6-1, the J gene TRBJ2-7; 7 nucleotides agree with TRBD1. The CDR3 is 13 amino acids. V was clipped by 6 bases and J by 4 bases; unmatched bases: 6. Germline CDR1 MNHNS, CDR2 SASEGT. DNA for the CDR3: TGTGCCAGCAGAACAGGGGTAGGGTACGAGCAGTACTTC. Protein sequence: CASRTGVGYEQYF.

In its sample, this clonotype was seen many times. The chain links TRBV20-1 to TRBJ2-1; 8 bases fit TRBD2. Germline trimming cut 0 bases from V and 3 bases from J; bases unmatched to any gene: 7. CDR1 and CDR2 (germline): DFQATT, SNEGSKA (reference sequence). This CDR3 spans 16 amino acids. The CDR3 DNA is TGCAGTGCTAGAGATTTGACGGGAGGGAACTACAATGAGCAGTTCTTC. Translated: CSARDLTGGNYNEQFF.

This clonotype was picked up many times. The chain joins TRBV12-3 or TRBV12-4 to TRBJ2-2; D remains unclear. CDR3 length: 14 amino acids. The V gene lost 3 bases and the J gene lost 4 bases, with 9 bases spanning the gap. The CDR3 coding sequence is TGTGCCAGCAGTTTCGGTGGCGGCACCGGGGAGCTGTTTTTT. It encodes CASSFGGGTGELFF.

The CDR3 protein is CASSVLAGYNEQFF. The CDR3 nucleotides read TGTGCCAGCAGTGTTCTAGCGGGGTACAATGAGCAGTTCTTC. V is TRBV2 and J is TRBJ2-1; 9 nucleotides line up with TRBD2. In germline, CDR1 is SNHLY, CDR2 FYNNEI. The CDR3 extends over 14 amino acids. Trimming cost V 4 bases and J 4 bases; bases outside gene matches: 2.

As concerns this clonotype: Relative to the germline gene, one junction end is altered; a read error may explain this. The chain combines TRBV10-3 with TRBJ1-3; D is perhaps TRBD1 (6 bases). Germline lookup yields CDR1 ENHRY and CDR2 SYGVKD. The CDR3 totals 12 residues. CDR3 nucleotides: TGTGCCATCGGTGAGAGGGGGGACACCATACATTTT. Its translation: CAIGERGDTIHF.

The sample holds a few counts of this clonotype. A much bigger clone sits one base away, suggesting this may be a read error. The chain is built from TRBV5-6 and TRBJ2-7; D is undetermined. The ends were cut back, 1 base at V and 6 bases at J, with 8 bases in the middle. The CDR3 sequence is 12 residues long. Germline CDR1 and CDR2: SGHDT and YYEEEE. The CDR3 loop is CASSLRTSEQYF. As DNA, the CDR3 is TGTGCCAGCAGCTTGCGCACCTCCGAGCAGTACTTC.